Shown below are 14 T cell receptor beta chains from a single sample sequenced in a study of stem cell transplantation in POMP-related autoinflammatory disease. Using immunoSEQ multiplex PCR, the repertoire was profiled, and TCRdb retains in-frame clones only, with some absent. The table has roughly 32,000 clones, 85% to 90% seen once. Sample: CD4+ T cells from PBMCs, taken before stem cell transplantation. All receptors come from a human donor with POMP-related autoinflammation and immune dysregulation (PRAID).

V is TRBV5-1 and J is TRBJ2-7; D gene uncertain. The germline CDR1 and CDR2 sequences are SGHRS and YFSETQ. There are 14 residues in the CDR3. Trimming stripped 4 bases from V and 2 bases from J, with 13 bases between. CDR3 DNA: TGCGCCAGCAGCCTGGGTGACGCCACCTACGAGCAGTACTTC. It translates to CASSLGDATYEQYF.

V usage is TRBV5-1 and J usage is TRBJ2-1; 12 nucleotides agree with TRBD1. CDR1 and CDR2 from the germline V gene are SGHRS and YFSETQ. The CDR3 is 15 amino acids. V lost 6 bases to trimming and J lost 7 bases; unmatched junction nucleotides: 8. CDR3 amino acids: CASIRDRGQGNEQFF. DNA for the CDR3: TGCGCCAGCATTCGGGACAGGGGGCAGGGGAATGAGCAGTTCTTC.

The V call is TRBV9, the J call TRBJ2-1; D is uncertain. CDR3 size: 14 residues. Trimming removed 0 bases at V and 8 bases at J, with 12 bases between. Germline V CDR1 and CDR2: SGDLS, YYNGEE. The chain's CDR3 is CASSVAPIGDEQFF. Here the CDR3 DNA reads TGTGCCAGCAGCGTAGCTCCGATTGGCGATGAGCAGTTCTTC.

This chain connects TRBV5-6 to TRBJ2-3; D might be TRBD1 (5 bases). Germline values: CDR1 SGHDT, CDR2 YYEEEE. Trimming cost V 5 bases and J 3 bases, with 7 bases left between them. The CDR3 loop spans 12 amino acids. The CDR3 protein is CASSYRTDTQYF. The CDR3, as DNA: TGTGCCAGCAGTTACAGGACAGATACGCAGTATTTT.

This clone came up once. The chain recombines TRBV6-1 with TRBJ1-5, with D possibly TRBD1 on 5 matching bases. Trimming shortened V by 0 bases and J by 6 bases, and 15 bases separated the two germline ends. Per germline, CDR1 MNHNS and CDR2 SASEGT. The CDR3 length is 16 residues. CDR3 coding DNA: TGTGCCAGCAGTGAAGCGTTGGGGTCAGGGAGTCAGCCCCAGCATTTT. Protein sequence: CASSEALGSGSQPQHF.

The chain employs TRBV29-1 and TRBJ1-4; no definite D call. The CDR3 is made up of 13 amino acids. V lost 7 bases and J 0 bases, leaving 9 bases between the germline ends. The germline CDR1 and CDR2 sequences are SQVTM and ANQGSEA. The CDR3 is CSALLATNEKLFF. The CDR3 nucleotides read TGCAGCGCCCTACTAGCAACTAATGAAAAACTGTTTTTT.

This clone was recorded a few times. This chain uses TRBV2 with TRBJ1-6; possible D gene TRBD1, 6 bases. The V end was cut by 7 bases, the J end by 5 bases, with 18 bases between. The CDR3 is 16 amino acids. CDR1 and CDR2 from the germline V gene are SNHLY and FYNNEI. CDR3 bases: TGTGCCAGCACCCTCGAGGACAGCGCCAATAATTCACCCCTCCACTTT. Translation: CASTLEDSANNSPLHF.

This clone showed up just a few times. This rearrangement joins TRBV5-1 to TRBJ1-2; TRBD1 matches 8 bases. V lost 7 bases, J lost 6 bases, and 8 bases stayed unmatched. The CDR3 length is 13 residues. The germline V gene has CDR1 SGHRS and CDR2 YFSETQ. This CDR3 is CASRTGSEDGYTF. Here the CDR3 DNA reads TGCGCCAGCCGGACAGGGTCAGAGGATGGCTACACCTTC.

This chain joins TRBV10-3 and TRBJ1-5; D remains unclear. V shed 7 bases and J shed 0 bases, with 13 bases lying between them. This CDR3 has 15 residues. Per germline, CDR1 ENHRY and CDR2 SYGVKD. The CDR3 sequence: CAITYTHSSNQPQHF. The CDR3 DNA follows: TGTGCCATCACCTACACCCACTCTAGCAATCAGCCCCAGCATTTT.

This sequence joins TRBV6-6 and TRBJ1-2; 10 nucleotides match TRBD1. CDR1 and CDR2 from the germline V gene are MNHNY and SVGAGI (reference sequence). The CDR3 consists of 15 residues. The ends lost 6 bases at V and 2 bases at J; junction bases unmatched: 6. CDR3 amino acids: CASSRDRGGNYGYTF. CDR3 DNA: TGTGCCAGCAGCCGGGACAGGGGCGGAAACTATGGCTACACCTTC.

This sequence joins TRBV9 and TRBJ2-5; perhaps TRBD2 as D (6 bases). V shed 0 bases and J shed 2 bases, with 8 bases lying between them. The CDR3 length is 14 residues. CDR1 is SGDLS and CDR2 is YYNGEE in the germline V gene. CDR3 sequence: CASSVGTTQETQYF. The CDR3, as DNA: TGTGCCAGCAGCGTAGGGACTACACAAGAGACCCAGTACTTC.

This chain uses TRBV6-5 with TRBJ2-5; TRBD1 matches 8 bases. The CDR3 runs 12 residues. Per the germline V gene, CDR1 is MNHEY and CDR2 is SVGAGI. J was trimmed by 4 bases and V by 6 bases; bases with no gene match: 1. The CDR3 here is CASRQGGETQYF. Here the CDR3 DNA reads TGTGCCAGCAGACAGGGGGGAGAGACCCAGTACTTC.

The V gene is TRBV30, the J gene TRBJ1-1; perhaps TRBD1 as D (5 bases). Germline CDR1 GTSNPN, CDR2 SVGIG (reference sequence). CDR3 length: 13 residues. V was clipped by 8 bases and J by 1 base, with 14 bases between them. The DNA of the CDR3 is TGTGCCCGGGGGTGGGGAAAGAACACTGAAGCTTTCTTT. It translates to CARGWGKNTEAFF.

The chain's CDR3 is CASSYRQADTEAFF. In DNA, the CDR3 is TGTGCCAGCAGCTACCGACAGGCGGACACTGAAGCTTTCTTT. The gene calls are TRBV6-6 and TRBJ1-1; TRBD1 might be the D (6 bases). The CDR3 has 14 amino acids. Trimming pared 6 bases from V and 3 bases from J, leaving 14 bases between. Germline CDR1 is MNHNY and CDR2 is SVGAGI (reference sequence).